Below, 2 T cell receptor beta chains from the same sample are listed, as sequenced in a study of graft-versus-host responses after intestinal transplantation. Their recognized antigens are unknown. The repertoire was sequenced with immunoSEQ multiplex PCR; TCRdb's copy has only in-frame clones and lacks some. The sample holds over 80,000 clones, roughly 89% seen once. The sample in question was unstimulated CD4+ T cells sorted from spleen or lymph node cells, obtained before transplant. The receptors stem from a human donor who was the organ donor for an intestinal transplant.

The chain is built from TRBV11-1 and TRBJ2-7, with TRBD2 matching 9 bases. V lost 2 bases and J lost 0; bases outside the gene matches: 5. CDR3 size: 16 residues. Germline CDR1 is SGHAT and CDR2 is FQDESV (reference sequence). DNA of the CDR3: TGTGCCAGCAGCTTATCAAGCGGGGGGATCTCCTACGAGCAGTACTTC. Its translation: CASSLSSGGISYEQYF.

The rearrangement uses TRBV28 and TRBJ2-3; TRBD2 matches 10 bases. Losses at the gene ends were 6 bases for V and 4 bases for J; bases not matched to a gene: 4. The CDR3 sequence is 14 residues long. Germline-derived CDR1 and CDR2 are MDHEN and SYDVKM. The CDR3 sequence: CASRSGGAADTQYF. The CDR3 coding sequence is TGTGCCAGCAGGAGCGGGGGGGCAGCAGATACGCAGTATTTT.